Below are 24 T cell receptor beta chains sequenced from a single sample in a study of T cells in Graves' hyperthyroidism and ophthalmopathy. TCR beta CDR3 sequences were amplified from RNA transcripts. A first-round RT-PCR of the TCR CDR3 used the HTBI primer set. TCRdb re-called the multiplex PCR reads through MiXCR, storing one row per CDR3 protein. The sample carries around 110,000 distinct CDR3 sequences, more than 15% recorded once. Sequencing was performed on blood. These TCRs come from a woman in her fifties or sixties with Graves' hyperthyroidism.

This clonotype has ten or more counts. The rearrangement links TRBV3-1 to TRBJ1-2; 9 nucleotides match TRBD1. Germline V gene data show CDR1 as LGHDT and CDR2 as YNNKEL (reference sequence). V shed 3 bases, J shed 4 bases, and the junction held 6 bases outside the gene matches. This CDR3 region has 15 residues. CDR3 coding DNA: TGTGCCAGCAGCCAGCGCGTACAGGGGGCCTATGGCTACACCTTC. This codes for CASSQRVQGAYGYTF.

This clonotype was observed at least ten times. The chain is built from TRBV20-1 and TRBJ1-5; TRBD1 aligns across 8 bases. Trimming at V came to 2 bases and at J to 4 bases, leaving 7 bases not matched to a gene. The CDR3 extends over 15 amino acids. Germline CDR1 and CDR2: DFQATT and SNEGSKA (reference sequence). CDR3 protein: CSARKQQGGNQPQHF. The CDR3 nucleotides are TGCAGTGCTAGAAAACAACAGGGGGGGAATCAGCCCCAGCATTTT.

This chain uses TRBV28 with TRBJ2-7; D ambiguous. V gave up 6 bases and J gave up 3 bases, with 15 bases separating them. This CDR3 has 14 residues. Germline CDR1 MDHEN, CDR2 SYDVKM. CDR3 protein: CASSLPQVFYEQYF. The CDR3 bases are TGTGCCAGCAGCCTCCCCCAAGTGTTCTACGAGCAGTACTTC.

This clonotype came up many times. This chain links TRBV11-2 with TRBJ2-1; TRBD2 is a possible D gene (6 bases). The ends were cut back, 0 bases at V and 3 bases at J, with 9 bases in the middle. Germline CDR1 reads SGHAT; CDR2 reads FQNNGV. This CDR3 spans 15 amino acids. CDR3 sequence reads: CASSLEQGGYNEQFF. The CDR3 DNA sequence: TGTGCCAGCAGCTTAGAGCAGGGAGGCTACAATGAGCAGTTCTTC.

Many counts were recorded for this clonotype. The chain couples TRBV5-1 to TRBJ2-1; no reliable D call. V shed 4 bases and J shed 2 bases, with 7 bases lying between them. This CDR3 is built from 13 residues. Looked up from germline, CDR1 is SGHRS and CDR2 is YFSETQ. The CDR3 nucleotides are TGCGCCAGCAGCACCGAAACCTACAATGAGCAGTTCTTC. Amino acid sequence: CASSTETYNEQFF.

This clonotype was counted ten times or more. The rearrangement joins TRBV7-2 to TRBJ1-2; D gene uncertain. Looked up from germline, CDR1 is SGHTA and CDR2 is FQGNSA. V lost 4 bases, J lost 4 bases, and 16 bases lay in between. This CDR3 has 15 amino acids. Written as DNA, the CDR3 is TGTGCCAGCAGCTCCTCAGTTATTGGATCCTATGGCTACACCTTC. Protein sequence: CASSSSVIGSYGYTF. Full variable domain (missing parts from reference TRBV7-2 and TRBJ1-2): GAGVSQSPSNKVTEKGKDVELRCDPISGHTALYWYRQSLGQGLEFLIYFQGNSAPDKSGLPSDRFSAERTGGSVSTLTIQRTQQEDSAVYLCASSSSVIGSYGYTFGSGTRLTVV.

The sample holds many counts of this clonotype. The V gene is TRBV5-6, the J gene TRBJ2-1, with 11 bases matching TRBD2. This CDR3 has 16 amino acids. V was pared by 4 bases and J by 7 bases, with 10 bases of the junction left unmatched. Looked up from germline, CDR1 is SGHDT and CDR2 is YYEEEE. The CDR3 here is CASSRRSSGRMNEQFF. Written as DNA, the CDR3 is TGTGCCAGCAGCCGAAGATCTAGCGGGAGGATGAATGAGCAGTTCTTC.

The J gene is TRBJ2-4, the V gene TRBV11-2; TRBD2 matches 14 bases. Germline-derived CDR1 and CDR2 are SGHAT and FQNNGV. The CDR3 runs to 18 residues. V shed 1 base, J shed 7 bases, and the junction held 9 bases outside the gene matches. CDR3 coding DNA: TGTGCCAGCAGCTTAGTTTCAGGGACTAGCGGGAGATGGAACATTCAGTACTTC. Protein sequence: CASSLVSGTSGRWNIQYF.

The chain recombines TRBV7-2 with TRBJ2-5; D may be TRBD1 or TRBD2 (7 bases each). In germline, CDR1 is SGHTA, CDR2 FQGNSA. The CDR3 length is 17 residues. The V end was cut by 3 bases, the J end by 4 bases, with 21 bases between. The CDR3 DNA is TGTGCCAGCAGCTTTGGGGGGGCCCAGGGGGTAGGAGAGACCCAGTACTTC. Amino acids: CASSFGGAQGVGETQYF.

This clonotype was observed many times. This chain uses TRBV3-1 with TRBJ2-1; possibly TRBD2 for D (6 bases). The germline V and J ends were trimmed by 4 bases and 7 bases, with 20 bases remaining between them. Germline-derived CDR1 and CDR2 are LGHDT and YNNKEL (reference sequence). This CDR3 spans 16 amino acids. As DNA, the CDR3 is TGTGCCAGCAGCCCAAGTGGAGGGTTTGGTGAAAATGAGCAGTTCTTC. Amino acid sequence: CASSPSGGFGENEQFF.

The chain links TRBV28 to TRBJ1-2; the D is unclear. Trimming left V 5 bases short and J 3 bases short, with 10 bases between. The CDR3 extends over 13 amino acids. The germline gives CDR1 MDHEN, CDR2 SYDVKM. The CDR3 region is CASSVRAYYGYTF. Written as DNA, the CDR3 is TGTGCCAGCAGTGTCCGGGCGTACTATGGCTACACCTTC.

This clonotype occurred many times. The genes are TRBV28 and TRBJ2-1; possibly TRBD1 for D (5 bases). This CDR3 contains 13 residues. V was cut by 2 bases and J by 8 bases, with 10 bases left in between. Germline loops: CDR1 MDHEN, CDR2 SYDVKM. CDR3 in amino acids: CASSLVRGDEQFF. The CDR3 DNA follows: TGTGCCAGCAGTTTAGTTAGGGGCGATGAGCAGTTCTTC.

This rearrangement joins TRBV5-1 to TRBJ1-2, with a weak D call TRBD1 (5 bases). The germline CDR1 and CDR2 sequences are SGHRS and YFSETQ. Trimming took 4 bases from V and 4 from J, leaving 14 bases between them. The CDR3 is made up of 14 amino acids. The CDR3 sequence is CASSEDNPGYGYTF. For the CDR3, the DNA is TGCGCCAGCAGCGAGGACAATCCCGGCTATGGCTACACCTTC.

The table lists this clonotype with many counts. The J gene is TRBJ2-2, the V gene TRBV4-2; possible D gene TRBD2, 7 bases. This CDR3 comprises 16 residues. Germline-derived CDR1 and CDR2 are LGHNA and YNFKEQ. V was pared by 6 bases and J by 1 base, with 15 bases between. CDR3 nucleotides: TGTGCCAGCAGTAGGGGGGGGACTGTGAACACCGGGGAGCTGTTTTTT. It codes for CASSRGGTVNTGELFF.

This clonotype was seen repeatedly, ten times or more. V gene TRBV7-3 combines with J gene TRBJ2-2; D might be TRBD1 or TRBD2, each matching 6 bases. Trimming removed 5 bases at V and 4 bases at J, with 14 bases between. Germline V gene lookup returns CDR1 SGHTA and CDR2 FQGTGA. This CDR3 region has 15 residues. In DNA, the CDR3 is TGTGCCAGCAGCCGAAATGAGGGGGGCACCGGGGAGCTGTTTTTT. The encoded protein is CASSRNEGGTGELFF.

This clonotype was found many times. V gene TRBV5-1 combines with J gene TRBJ2-2; D is perhaps TRBD1 (6 bases). The CDR3 runs to 16 residues. Germline assignment: CDR1 SGHRS and CDR2 YFSETQ. V was shortened by 1 base and J by 2 bases, with 12 bases between the two germline ends. CDR3 amino acids: CASSLFQGPNTGELFF. The CDR3 nucleotides are TGCGCCAGCAGCTTGTTTCAGGGGCCCAACACCGGGGAGCTGTTTTTT. Full variable domain (outside the CDR3, taken from reference TRBV5-1 and TRBJ2-2): KAGVTQTPRYLIKTRGQQVTLSCSPISGHRSVSWYQQTPGQGLQFLFEYFSETQRNKGNFPGRFSGRQFSNSRSEMNVSTLELGDSALYLCASSLFQGPNTGELFFGEGSRLTVL.

This clonotype was observed many times. For the CDR3, the DNA is TGTGCCACAGGTCGGATCGAAGGCAATGAGCAGTTCTTC. Its protein is CATGRIEGNEQFF. The chain combines TRBV2 with TRBJ2-1; D is unresolved. V was clipped by 10 bases and J by 6 bases, with 16 bases between them. Germline V gene data show CDR1 as SNHLY and CDR2 as FYNNEI. The CDR3 length is 13 residues.

Ten or more counts support this clonotype. The chain recombines TRBV30 with TRBJ1-4; tentative D call: TRBD1 (6 bases). The germline gives CDR1 GTSNPN, CDR2 SVGIG (reference sequence). The CDR3 length is 13 residues. Trimming took off 4 bases at V and 7 bases at J, with 13 bases between the two ends. The CDR3 DNA sequence: TGTGCCTGGAAACGACAGGCCACTGAAAAACTGTTTTTT. Amino acids: CAWKRQATEKLFF.

In its sample, this clonotype was seen a few times. The V call is TRBV7-9, the J call TRBJ1-4; possibly TRBD1 for D (5 bases). Germline V gene lookup returns CDR1 SEHNR and CDR2 FQNEAQ (reference sequence). There are 17 residues in the CDR3. Trimming pared 6 bases from V and 4 bases from J, leaving 21 bases between. The DNA for the CDR3 is TGTGCCAGCAGATCGCCGGGACGGGGGGTTGATAATGAAAAACTGTTTTTT. Its translation: CASRSPGRGVDNEKLFF.

The sample holds many counts of this clonotype. This chain connects TRBV7-9 to TRBJ2-3; D call uncertain. The CDR3 has 15 residues. V was shortened by 1 base and J by 0 bases, with 8 bases between the two germline ends. Germline V CDR1 and CDR2: SEHNR, FQNEAQ (reference sequence). The CDR3 loop reads CASSLGVGSTDTQYF. The CDR3 DNA is TGTGCCAGCAGCTTAGGGGTCGGGAGCACAGATACGCAGTATTTT.

This clonotype was recorded at least ten times. The chain employs TRBV24-1 and TRBJ2-1, with 13 positions matching TRBD2. The germline V gene encodes CDR1 KGHDR and CDR2 SFDVKD. CDR3 length equals 17 residues. The trim removed 1 base at V and 7 bases at J, leaving 6 bases unmatched. CDR3 DNA: TGTGCCACCAGTGATTTCGGAACTAGCGGGGGGGAAAATGAGCAGTTCTTC. Translated, it gives CATSDFGTSGGENEQFF.

The V and J genes are TRBV29-1 and TRBJ2-7, with 7 bases identical to TRBD2. The CDR3 totals 14 residues. Germline assignment: CDR1 SQVTM and CDR2 ANQGSEA. V lost 2 bases to trimming and J lost 3 bases; unmatched junction nucleotides: 7. The DNA for the CDR3 is TGCAGCGTTGAATTAGGGGAGGGAGTCTACGAGCAGTACGTC. Its translation: CSVELGEGVYEQYV.

The V call is TRBV5-1, the J call TRBJ2-7; TRBD1 matches 7 bases. With 4 bases clipped from V and 6 bases from J, the junction kept 7 bases outside the gene matches. The germline V gene has CDR1 SGHRS and CDR2 YFSETQ. The CDR3 totals 13 residues. The CDR3 here is CASSLSTGLEQYV. The CDR3 nucleotides are TGCGCCAGCAGCCTATCGACAGGGCTCGAGCAGTACGTC.

This clonotype was picked up many times. This chain connects TRBV28 to TRBJ1-1; 7 positions match TRBD1. The CDR3 has 13 residues. V dropped 5 bases and J dropped 10; count of bases not matched to a gene: 10. Looked up from germline, CDR1 is MDHEN and CDR2 is SYDVKM. The CDR3 DNA follows: TGTGCCAGCAGTCCCGCGACAGGGATTGTAGCTTTCTTT. Protein product: CASSPATGIVAFF.